Listed below are T cell receptor beta chains from one sample, sequenced in a study of graft-versus-host responses after intestinal transplantation. These receptors have no known antigen. Some clones are missing from TCRdb's copy, which holds only in-frame ones; the method was immunoSEQ multiplex PCR. The table lists about 93,000 clones, around 93% of them singletons. The sample in question was unstimulated CD8+ T cells sorted from spleen or lymph node cells, obtained before intestinal transplant. These receptors were obtained from a human donor who received an intestinal transplant. Both conserved end residues are part of each CDR3. The order of the fields is J gene, clone size, V gene, D gene, CDR3 DNA, CDR3 protein. The D gene is left open where the match is weak. Expanded clones are given a class, and other clones once, few, many or no size at all.

j_call: TRBJ2-3
clone_size: .
v_call: TRBV7-3
d_call: TRBD2
cdr3_nt: TGTGCCAGCAGCTCGAGCGGGGGGCGGACAGATACGCAGTATTTT
cdr3_aa: CASSSSGGRTDTQYF

j_call: TRBJ2-7
clone_size: .
v_call: TRBV2
d_call: .
cdr3_nt: TGTGCCAGCAGTGAATCCACAGTGGTGATATACGAGCAGTACTTC
cdr3_aa: CASSESTVVIYEQYF

j_call: TRBJ2-1
clone_size: .
v_call: TRBV7-9
d_call: TRBD2
cdr3_nt: TGTGCCAGCAGCGACCCGGGACTAGAGAATGAGCAGTTCTTC
cdr3_aa: CASSDPGLENEQFF

j_call: TRBJ2-7
clone_size: .
v_call: TRBV7-9
d_call: TRBD1
cdr3_nt: TGTGCCAGCAGCTTAGTCATGGGGACAGGGGCAGACGAGCAGTACTTC
cdr3_aa: CASSLVMGTGADEQYF

j_call: TRBJ1-1
clone_size: .
v_call: TRBV19
d_call: .
cdr3_nt: TGTGCCAGTAGTCCCCCGACAGGACACACTGAAGCTTTCTTT
cdr3_aa: CASSPPTGHTEAFF

j_call: TRBJ1-1
clone_size: once
v_call: TRBV11-2
d_call: .
cdr3_nt: TGTGCCAGCAGCCCCCTAGATCGGAACACTGAAGCTTTCTTT
cdr3_aa: CASSPLDRNTEAFF

j_call: TRBJ1-5
clone_size: .
v_call: TRBV7-9
d_call: .
cdr3_nt: TGTGCCAGCAGTTACCAGTATCAGCCCCAGCATTTT
cdr3_aa: CASSYQYQPQHF

j_call: TRBJ1-4
clone_size: .
v_call: TRBV6-6
d_call: .
cdr3_nt: TGTGCCAGCACCAATTATGAAAAACTGTTTTTT
cdr3_aa: CASTNYEKLFF

j_call: TRBJ2-4
clone_size: .
v_call: TRBV13
d_call: .
cdr3_nt: TGTGCCAGCAGCCCCCGAACCAGCGGGATTCAGTACTTC
cdr3_aa: CASSPRTSGIQYF

j_call: TRBJ2-1
clone_size: .
v_call: TRBV4-1
d_call: .
cdr3_nt: TGCGCCAGCAGCCAAGATTCCGCTAACAATGAGCAGTTCTTC
cdr3_aa: CASSQDSANNEQFF

j_call: TRBJ1-1
clone_size: .
v_call: TRBV27
d_call: TRBD1
cdr3_nt: TGTGCCAGCAAGACAGGGTCGGCTGAAGCTTTCTTT
cdr3_aa: CASKTGSAEAFF

j_call: TRBJ1-1
clone_size: .
v_call: TRBV30
d_call: .
cdr3_nt: TGTGCCTGGAGTGTAATGGGCAGGTACACTGAAGCTTTCTTT
cdr3_aa: CAWSVMGRYTEAFF

j_call: TRBJ1-2
clone_size: once
v_call: TRBV19
d_call: TRBD1
cdr3_nt: TGTGCCAGTAGTATCTCGGGACAGCAGCCCGTGTATGGCTACACCTTC
cdr3_aa: CASSISGQQPVYGYTF

j_call: TRBJ2-1
clone_size: .
v_call: TRBV4-2
d_call: .
cdr3_nt: TGTGCCAGCAGCGGCGGCTCCTACAATGAGCAGTTCTTC
cdr3_aa: CASSGGSYNEQFF

j_call: TRBJ2-1
clone_size: .
v_call: TRBV4-3
d_call: TRBD1
cdr3_nt: TGCGCCAGCAGCCAAAGTAACCGGGACAGGGCGTACAATGAGCAGTTCTTC
cdr3_aa: CASSQSNRDRAYNEQFF

j_call: TRBJ2-7
clone_size: .
v_call: TRBV11-3
d_call: .
cdr3_nt: TGTGCCAGCAGCTTAGATCGGAGGGACCCCGGGTACGAGCAGTACTTC
cdr3_aa: CASSLDRRDPGYEQYF

j_call: TRBJ2-7
clone_size: .
v_call: TRBV30
d_call: .
cdr3_nt: TGTGCCTGGACGGACAGACCCCCCTACGAGCAGTACTTC
cdr3_aa: CAWTDRPPYEQYF

j_call: TRBJ2-3
clone_size: .
v_call: TRBV15
d_call: TRBD2
cdr3_nt: TGTGCCACCAGCAGAGATCTAGCGGGGGGAACCACAGATACGCAGTATTTT
cdr3_aa: CATSRDLAGGTTDTQYF

j_call: TRBJ2-6
clone_size: .
v_call: TRBV27
d_call: .
cdr3_nt: TGTGCCAGCAGTTTTAGTGGAGGGGCTGGGGCCAACGTCCTGACTTTC
cdr3_aa: CASSFSGGAGANVLTF

j_call: TRBJ2-7
clone_size: .
v_call: TRBV7-8
d_call: TRBD2
cdr3_nt: TGTGCCAGCAGCTTTCAAGCGGGAGACTCCTACGAGCAGTACTTC
cdr3_aa: CASSFQAGDSYEQYF

j_call: TRBJ1-5
clone_size: .
v_call: TRBV30
d_call: .
cdr3_nt: TGTGCCTGGAGTCCAGGTTTTAGCAATCAGCCCCAGCATTTT
cdr3_aa: CAWSPGFSNQPQHF

j_call: TRBJ1-2
clone_size: .
v_call: TRBV4-1
d_call: TRBD1
cdr3_nt: TGCGCCAGCAGCCAAGGGACAGGGGGTGGTTATGGCTACACCTTC
cdr3_aa: CASSQGTGGGYGYTF

j_call: TRBJ2-7
clone_size: .
v_call: TRBV19
d_call: TRBD1
cdr3_nt: TGTGCCAGTAGTCCGGGCTCCGGGACAGGCTCCGAATCTGGAATCTACGAGCAGTACTTC
cdr3_aa: CASSPGSGTGSESGIYEQYF

j_call: TRBJ1-2
clone_size: .
v_call: TRBV19
d_call: .
cdr3_nt: TGTGCCAGTAGTATTATGGGACACCCCTATGGCTACACCTTC
cdr3_aa: CASSIMGHPYGYTF

j_call: TRBJ2-5
clone_size: .
v_call: TRBV28
d_call: TRBD2
cdr3_nt: TGTGCCAGCAGCCCTAACCGGGACTATGAGACCCAGTACTTC
cdr3_aa: CASSPNRDYETQYF

j_call: TRBJ2-1
clone_size: .
v_call: TRBV27
d_call: .
cdr3_nt: TGTGCCAGCAGTCGCCCCGGGGTCGTAGCGGACTACAATGAGCAGTTCTTC
cdr3_aa: CASSRPGVVADYNEQFF

j_call: TRBJ1-2
clone_size: .
v_call: TRBV11-2
d_call: TRBD1
cdr3_nt: TGTGCCAGCAGCTACTCGGACAGGGACTATGGCTACACCTTC
cdr3_aa: CASSYSDRDYGYTF

j_call: TRBJ2-1
clone_size: .
v_call: TRBV30
d_call: TRBD1
cdr3_nt: TGTGCCTGGAGTGTAGGACAGGGGGCCCACAATGAGCAGTTCTTC
cdr3_aa: CAWSVGQGAHNEQFF

j_call: TRBJ2-5
clone_size: .
v_call: TRBV6-5
d_call: .
cdr3_nt: TGTGCCAGCAGTTTACGCAGCCAAGAGACCCAGTACTTC
cdr3_aa: CASSLRSQETQYF